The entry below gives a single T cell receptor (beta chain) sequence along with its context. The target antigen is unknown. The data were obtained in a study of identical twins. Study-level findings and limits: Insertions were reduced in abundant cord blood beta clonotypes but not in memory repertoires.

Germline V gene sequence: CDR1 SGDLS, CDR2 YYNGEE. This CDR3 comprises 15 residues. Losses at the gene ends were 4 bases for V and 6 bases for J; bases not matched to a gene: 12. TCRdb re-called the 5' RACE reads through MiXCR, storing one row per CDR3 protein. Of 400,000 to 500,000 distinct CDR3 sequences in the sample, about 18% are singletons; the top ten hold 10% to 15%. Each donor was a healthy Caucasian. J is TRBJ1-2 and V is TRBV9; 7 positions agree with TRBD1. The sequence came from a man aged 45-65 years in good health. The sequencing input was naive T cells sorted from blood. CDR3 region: CASSPTTGTGHGYTF. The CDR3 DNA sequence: TGTGCCAGCAGCCCTACGACAGGGACCGGGCATGGCTACACCTTC.